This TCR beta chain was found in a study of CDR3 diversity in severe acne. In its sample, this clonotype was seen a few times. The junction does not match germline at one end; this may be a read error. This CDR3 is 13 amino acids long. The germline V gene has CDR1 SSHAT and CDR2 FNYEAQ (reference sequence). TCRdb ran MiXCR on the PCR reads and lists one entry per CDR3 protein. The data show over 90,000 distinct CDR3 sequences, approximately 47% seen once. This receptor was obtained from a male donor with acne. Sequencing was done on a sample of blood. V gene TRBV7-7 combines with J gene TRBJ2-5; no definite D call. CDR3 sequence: CASSLGGQETQYF. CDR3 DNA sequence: TGTGCTAGCAGCTTAGGTGGACAAGAGACCCAGTACTTC.